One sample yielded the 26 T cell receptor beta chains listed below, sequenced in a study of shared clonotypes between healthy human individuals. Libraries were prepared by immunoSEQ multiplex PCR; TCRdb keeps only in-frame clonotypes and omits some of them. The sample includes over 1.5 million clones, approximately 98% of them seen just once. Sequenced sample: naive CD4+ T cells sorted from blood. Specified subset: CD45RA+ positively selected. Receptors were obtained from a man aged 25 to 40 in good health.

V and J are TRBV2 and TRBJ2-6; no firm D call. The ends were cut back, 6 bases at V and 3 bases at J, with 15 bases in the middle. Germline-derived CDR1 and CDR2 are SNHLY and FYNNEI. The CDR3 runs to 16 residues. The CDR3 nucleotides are TGTGCCAGCAGGATTTCAGGCTCAGGTGGGGCCAACGTCCTGACTTTC. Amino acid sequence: CASRISGSGGANVLTF.

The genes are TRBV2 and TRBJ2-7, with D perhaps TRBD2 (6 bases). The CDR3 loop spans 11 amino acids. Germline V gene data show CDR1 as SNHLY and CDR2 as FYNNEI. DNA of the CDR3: TGTGCGGGGGGAAGGTCATACGAGCAGTACTTC. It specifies CAGGRSYEQYF.

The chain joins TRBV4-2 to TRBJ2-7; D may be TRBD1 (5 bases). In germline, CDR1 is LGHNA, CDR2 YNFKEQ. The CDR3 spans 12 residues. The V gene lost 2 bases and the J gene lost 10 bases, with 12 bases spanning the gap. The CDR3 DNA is TGTGCCAGCAGCCAATCGATTGACAGACAGTACTTC. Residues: CASSQSIDRQYF.

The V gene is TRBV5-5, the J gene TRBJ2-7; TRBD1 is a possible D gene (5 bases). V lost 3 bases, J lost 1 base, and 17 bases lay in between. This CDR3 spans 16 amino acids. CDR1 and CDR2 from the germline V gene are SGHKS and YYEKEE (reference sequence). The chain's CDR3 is CASSSPAAGLSYEQYF. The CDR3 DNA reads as TGTGCCAGCAGCTCTCCTGCGGCAGGGTTATCCTACGAGCAGTACTTC.

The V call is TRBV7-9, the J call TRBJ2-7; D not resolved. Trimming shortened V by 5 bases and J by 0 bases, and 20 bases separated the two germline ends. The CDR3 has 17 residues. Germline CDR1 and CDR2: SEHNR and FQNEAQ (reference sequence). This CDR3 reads CASSKAHLLVSSYEQYF. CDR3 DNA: TGTGCCAGCAGCAAAGCCCATTTATTAGTCAGCTCCTACGAGCAGTACTTC.

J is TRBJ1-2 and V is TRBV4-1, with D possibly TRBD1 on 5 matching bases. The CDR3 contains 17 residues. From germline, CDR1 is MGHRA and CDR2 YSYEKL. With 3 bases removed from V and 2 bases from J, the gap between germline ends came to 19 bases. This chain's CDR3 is CASSQANQGRLNYGYTF. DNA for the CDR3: TGCGCCAGCAGCCAGGCCAACCAGGGACGGCTGAACTATGGCTACACCTTC.

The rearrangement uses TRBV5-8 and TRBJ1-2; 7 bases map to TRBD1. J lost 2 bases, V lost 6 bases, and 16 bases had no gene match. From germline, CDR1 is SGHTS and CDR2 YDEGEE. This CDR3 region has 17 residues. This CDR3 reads CASTPGAGQILNYGYTF. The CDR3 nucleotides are TGTGCCAGCACCCCCGGTGCGGGACAGATCCTCAACTATGGCTACACCTTC. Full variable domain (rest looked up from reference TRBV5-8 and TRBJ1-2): EAGVTQSPTHLIKTRGQQATLRCSPISGHTSVYWYQQALGLGLQFLLWYDEGEERNRGNFPPRFSGRQFPNYSSELNVNALELEDSALYLCASTPGAGQILNYGYTFGSGTRLTVV.

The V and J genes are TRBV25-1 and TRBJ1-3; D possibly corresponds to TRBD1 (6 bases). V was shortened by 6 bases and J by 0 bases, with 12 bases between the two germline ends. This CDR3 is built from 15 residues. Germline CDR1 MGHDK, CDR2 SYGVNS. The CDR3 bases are TGTGCCAGCAGCACGTACAGGGTCTCTGGAAACACCATATATTTT. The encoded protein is CASSTYRVSGNTIYF.

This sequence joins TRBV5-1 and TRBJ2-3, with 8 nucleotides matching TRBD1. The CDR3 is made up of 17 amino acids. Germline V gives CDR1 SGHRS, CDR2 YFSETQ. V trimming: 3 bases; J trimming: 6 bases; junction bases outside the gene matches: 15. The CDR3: CASSSAGGDRPLDTQYF. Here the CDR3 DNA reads TGCGCCAGCAGCTCGGCCGGAGGGGACAGGCCCTTGGATACGCAGTATTTT. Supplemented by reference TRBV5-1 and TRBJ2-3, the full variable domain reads KAGVTQTPRYLIKTRGQQVTLSCSPISGHRSVSWYQQTPGQGLQFLFEYFSETQRNKGNFPGRFSGRQFSNSRSEMNVSTLELGDSALYLCASSSAGGDRPLDTQYFGPGTRLTVL.

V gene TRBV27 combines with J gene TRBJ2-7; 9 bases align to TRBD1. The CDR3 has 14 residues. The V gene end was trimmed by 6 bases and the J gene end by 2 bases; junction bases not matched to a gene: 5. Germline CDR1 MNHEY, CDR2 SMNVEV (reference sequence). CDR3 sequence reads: CASRLGQGPYEQYF. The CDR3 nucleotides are TGTGCCAGCAGGTTAGGACAGGGGCCCTACGAGCAGTACTTC.

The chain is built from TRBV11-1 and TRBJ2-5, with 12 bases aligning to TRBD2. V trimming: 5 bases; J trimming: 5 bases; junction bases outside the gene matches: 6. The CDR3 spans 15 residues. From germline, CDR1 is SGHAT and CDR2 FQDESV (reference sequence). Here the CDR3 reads CASSKTSGSGETQYF. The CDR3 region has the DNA TGTGCCAGCAGCAAGACTAGCGGGAGCGGGGAGACCCAGTACTTC. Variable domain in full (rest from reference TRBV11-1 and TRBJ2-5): EAEVAQSPRYKITEKSQAVAFWCDPISGHATLYWYRQILGQGPELLVQFQDESVVDDSQLPKDRFSAERLKGVDSTLKIQPAELGDSAMYLCASSKTSGSGETQYFGPGTRLLVL.

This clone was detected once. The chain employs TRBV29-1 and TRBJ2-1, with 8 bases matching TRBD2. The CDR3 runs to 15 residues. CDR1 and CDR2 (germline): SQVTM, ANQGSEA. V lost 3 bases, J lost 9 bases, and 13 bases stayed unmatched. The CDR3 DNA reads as TGCAGCGTTGATGTGTTAGCGGGAATGAAGGCTGAGCAGTTCTTC. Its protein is CSVDVLAGMKAEQFF.

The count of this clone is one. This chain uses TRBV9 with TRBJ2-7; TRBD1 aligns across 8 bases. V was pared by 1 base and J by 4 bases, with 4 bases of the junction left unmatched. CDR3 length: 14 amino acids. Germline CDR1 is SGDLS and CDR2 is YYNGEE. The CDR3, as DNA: TGTGCCAGCAGCGTATACGGACAGGGATACGAGCAGTACTTC. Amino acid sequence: CASSVYGQGYEQYF.

The CDR3 region is CASSSMGQGVYGYTF. The CDR3 DNA reads as TGCGCCAGCAGCTCTATGGGGCAGGGCGTCTATGGCTACACCTTC. J is TRBJ1-2 and V is TRBV5-1, with D possibly matching TRBD1 (5 bases). The ends were cut back, 3 bases at V and 4 bases at J, with 16 bases in the middle. Germline loops: CDR1 SGHRS, CDR2 YFSETQ. The CDR3 loop spans 15 amino acids.

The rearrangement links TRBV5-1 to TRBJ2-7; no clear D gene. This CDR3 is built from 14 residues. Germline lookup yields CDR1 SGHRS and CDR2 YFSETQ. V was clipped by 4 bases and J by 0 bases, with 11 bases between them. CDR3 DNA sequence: TGCGCCAGCAGCGAGGACGTAAACTCCTACGAGCAGTACTTC. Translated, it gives CASSEDVNSYEQYF.

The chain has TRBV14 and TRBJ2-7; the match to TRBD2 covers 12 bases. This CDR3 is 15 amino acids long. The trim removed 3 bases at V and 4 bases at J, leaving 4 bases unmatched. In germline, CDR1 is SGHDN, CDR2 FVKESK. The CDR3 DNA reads TGTGCCAGCAGCCAGGAGACTAGCGGGAGATACGAGCAGTACTTC. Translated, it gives CASSQETSGRYEQYF.

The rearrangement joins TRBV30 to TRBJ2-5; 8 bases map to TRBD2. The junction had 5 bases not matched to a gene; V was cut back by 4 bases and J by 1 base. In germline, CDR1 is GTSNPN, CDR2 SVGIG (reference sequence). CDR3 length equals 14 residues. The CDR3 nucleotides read TGTGCCTGGACGCTAGCGGGCCCCCAAGAGACCCAGTACTTC. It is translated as CAWTLAGPQETQYF.

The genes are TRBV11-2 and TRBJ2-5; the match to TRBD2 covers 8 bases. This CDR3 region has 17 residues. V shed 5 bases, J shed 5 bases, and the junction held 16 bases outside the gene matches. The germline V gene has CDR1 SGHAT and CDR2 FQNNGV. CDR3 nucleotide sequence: TGTGCCAGCAGCCCGGGGGGGAGCGGGAGCAATCGCGAGACCCAGTACTTC. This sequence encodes CASSPGGSGSNRETQYF. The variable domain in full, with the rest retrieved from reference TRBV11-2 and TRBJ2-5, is EAGVAQSPRYKIIEKRQSVAFWCNPISGHATLYWYQQILGQGPKLLIQFQNNGVVDDSQLPKDRFSAERLKGVDSTLKIQPAKLEDSAVYLCASSPGGSGSNRETQYFGPGTRLLVL.

Here the CDR3 reads CASSVDGVTDTQYF. The CDR3 DNA reads as TGTGCCAGCAGCGTAGATGGGGTGACAGATACGCAGTATTTT. The chain couples TRBV9 to TRBJ2-3; D call uncertain. The germline V gene has CDR1 SGDLS and CDR2 YYNGEE. The V end lost 0 bases, the J end lost 3 bases, and 8 bases lay between the germline ends. The CDR3 is 14 residues long.

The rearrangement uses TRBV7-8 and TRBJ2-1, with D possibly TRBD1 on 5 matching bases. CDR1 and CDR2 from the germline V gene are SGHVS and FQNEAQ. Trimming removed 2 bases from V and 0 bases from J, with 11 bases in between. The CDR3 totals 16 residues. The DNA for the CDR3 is TGTGCCAGCAGCTTATCACGACAGTACTCCTACAATGAGCAGTTCTTC. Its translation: CASSLSRQYSYNEQFF.

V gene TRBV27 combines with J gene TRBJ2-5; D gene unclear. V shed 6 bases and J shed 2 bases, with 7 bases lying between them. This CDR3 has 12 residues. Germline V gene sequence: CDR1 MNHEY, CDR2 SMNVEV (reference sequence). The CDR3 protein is CASRVDQETQYF. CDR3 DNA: TGTGCCAGCAGAGTGGATCAAGAGACCCAGTACTTC.

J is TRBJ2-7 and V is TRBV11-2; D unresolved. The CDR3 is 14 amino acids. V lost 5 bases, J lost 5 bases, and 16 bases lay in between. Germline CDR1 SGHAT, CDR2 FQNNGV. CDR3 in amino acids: CASSPTGSSDEQYF. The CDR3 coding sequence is TGTGCCAGCAGCCCGACCGGATCAAGCGACGAGCAGTACTTC.

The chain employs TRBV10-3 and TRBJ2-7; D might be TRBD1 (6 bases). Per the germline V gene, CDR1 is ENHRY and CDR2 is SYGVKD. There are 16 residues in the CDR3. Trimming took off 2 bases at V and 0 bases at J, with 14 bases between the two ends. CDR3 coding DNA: TGTGCCATCAGTGAGCCCCACAGGGCGGTCTCCTACGAGCAGTACTTC. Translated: CAISEPHRAVSYEQYF.

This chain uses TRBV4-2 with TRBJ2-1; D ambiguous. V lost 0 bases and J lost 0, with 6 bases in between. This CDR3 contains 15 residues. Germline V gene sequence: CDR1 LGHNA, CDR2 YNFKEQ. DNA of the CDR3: TGTGCCAGCAGCCAAGACAGAGCCTCCTACAATGAGCAGTTCTTC. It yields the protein CASSQDRASYNEQFF.

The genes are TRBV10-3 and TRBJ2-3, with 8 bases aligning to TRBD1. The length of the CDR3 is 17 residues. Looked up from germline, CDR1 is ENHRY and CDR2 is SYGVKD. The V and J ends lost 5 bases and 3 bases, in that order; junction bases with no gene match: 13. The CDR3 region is CAISTFVRGRSTDTQYF. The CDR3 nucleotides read TGTGCCATCAGTACCTTTGTCAGGGGGCGATCGACAGATACGCAGTATTTT.

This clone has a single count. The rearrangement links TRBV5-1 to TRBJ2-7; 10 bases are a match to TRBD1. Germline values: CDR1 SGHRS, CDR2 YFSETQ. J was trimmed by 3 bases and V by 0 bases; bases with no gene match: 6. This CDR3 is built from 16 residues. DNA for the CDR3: TGCGCCAGCAGCTTGGGGACCGGGACAGGGGACTACGAGCAGTACTTC. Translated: CASSLGTGTGDYEQYF.